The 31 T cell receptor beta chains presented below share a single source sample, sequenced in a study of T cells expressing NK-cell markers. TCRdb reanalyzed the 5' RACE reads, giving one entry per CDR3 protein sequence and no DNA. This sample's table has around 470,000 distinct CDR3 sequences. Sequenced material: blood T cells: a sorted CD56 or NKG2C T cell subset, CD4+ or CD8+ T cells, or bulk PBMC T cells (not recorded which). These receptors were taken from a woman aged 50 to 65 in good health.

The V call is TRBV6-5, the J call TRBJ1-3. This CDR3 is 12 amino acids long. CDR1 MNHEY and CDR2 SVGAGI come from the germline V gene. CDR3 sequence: CASKGSGNTIYF.

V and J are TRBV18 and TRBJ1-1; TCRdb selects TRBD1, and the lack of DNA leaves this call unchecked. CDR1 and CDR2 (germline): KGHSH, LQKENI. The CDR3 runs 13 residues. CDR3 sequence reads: CASSLKQGNEAFF.

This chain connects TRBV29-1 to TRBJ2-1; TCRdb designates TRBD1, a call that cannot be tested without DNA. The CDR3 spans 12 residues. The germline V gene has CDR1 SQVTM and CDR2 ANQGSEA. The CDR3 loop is CSVLEGANEQFF.

CDR3 amino acids: CASSQIRGTGAYEQYF. The chain carries TRBV4-1 and TRBJ2-7; TCRdb designates TRBD1, a call that cannot be tested without DNA. Germline-derived CDR1 and CDR2 are MGHRA and YSYEKL. The CDR3 has 16 residues.

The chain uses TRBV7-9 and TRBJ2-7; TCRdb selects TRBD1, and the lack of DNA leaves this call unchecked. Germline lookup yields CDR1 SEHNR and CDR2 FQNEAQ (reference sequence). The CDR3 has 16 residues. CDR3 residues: CASSLVGQGGSYEQYF.

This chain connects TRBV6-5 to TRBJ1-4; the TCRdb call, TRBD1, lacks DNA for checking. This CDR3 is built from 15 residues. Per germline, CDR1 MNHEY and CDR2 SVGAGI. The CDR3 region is CASKPQGAVGEKLFF.

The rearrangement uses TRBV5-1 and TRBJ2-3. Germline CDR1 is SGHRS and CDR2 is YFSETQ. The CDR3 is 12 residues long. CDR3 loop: CASSRVEDTQYF.

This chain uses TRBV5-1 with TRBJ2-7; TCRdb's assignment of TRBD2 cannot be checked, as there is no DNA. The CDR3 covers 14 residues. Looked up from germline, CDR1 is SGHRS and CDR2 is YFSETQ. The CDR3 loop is CASSASGRAYEQYF.

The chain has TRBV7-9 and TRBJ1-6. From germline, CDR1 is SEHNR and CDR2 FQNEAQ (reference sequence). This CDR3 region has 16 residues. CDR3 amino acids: CASSLGQSSYNSPLHF. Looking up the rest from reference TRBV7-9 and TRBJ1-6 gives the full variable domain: DTGVSQNPRHKITKRGQNVTFRCDPISEHNRLYWYRQTLGQGPEFLTYFQNEAQLEKSRLLSDRFSAERPKGSFSTLEIQRTEQGDSAMYLCASSLGQSSYNSPLHFGNGTRLTVT.

The CDR3 loop reads CSADLGAGGSTDTQYF. This chain connects TRBV20-1 to TRBJ2-3; TCRdb reports TRBD2, a call that lacks DNA to check it against. This CDR3 has 16 amino acids. Looked up from germline, CDR1 is DFQATT and CDR2 is SNEGSKA (reference sequence).

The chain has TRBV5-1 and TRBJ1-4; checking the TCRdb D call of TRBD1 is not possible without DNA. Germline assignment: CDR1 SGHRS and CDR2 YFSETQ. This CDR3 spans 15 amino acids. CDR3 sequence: CASSLNLGANEKLFF.

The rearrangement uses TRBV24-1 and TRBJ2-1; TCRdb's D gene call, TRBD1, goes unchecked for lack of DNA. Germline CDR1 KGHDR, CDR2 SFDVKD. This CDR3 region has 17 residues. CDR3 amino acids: CATSDATGDRSYNEQFF.

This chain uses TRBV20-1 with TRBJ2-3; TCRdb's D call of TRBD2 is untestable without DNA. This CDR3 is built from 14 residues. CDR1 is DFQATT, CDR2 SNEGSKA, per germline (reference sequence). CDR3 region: CSASREATFGTQYF.

The CDR3 loop reads CASSHVIGQGPFF. The rearrangement joins TRBV3-1 to TRBJ2-1; TCRdb proposes TRBD1, but this gene call is untestable without DNA. The CDR3 is made up of 13 amino acids. Germline lookup yields CDR1 LGHDT and CDR2 YNNKEL (reference sequence).

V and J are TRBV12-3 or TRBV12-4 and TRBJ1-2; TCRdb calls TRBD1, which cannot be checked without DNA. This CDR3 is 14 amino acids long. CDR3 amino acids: CASSLSRGNYGYTF.

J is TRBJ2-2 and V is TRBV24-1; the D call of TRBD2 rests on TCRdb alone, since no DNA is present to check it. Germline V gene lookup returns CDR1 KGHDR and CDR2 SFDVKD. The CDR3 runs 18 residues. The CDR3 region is CATSGRGLAGGRTGELFF.

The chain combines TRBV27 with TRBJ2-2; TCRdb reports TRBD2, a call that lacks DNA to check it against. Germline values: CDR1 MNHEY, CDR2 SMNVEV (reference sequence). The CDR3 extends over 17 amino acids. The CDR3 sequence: CASSSPKAGVPTGELFF.

Here the CDR3 reads CASMSGTTYNEQFF. This rearrangement joins TRBV5-1 to TRBJ2-1. CDR1 and CDR2 from the germline V gene are SGHRS and YFSETQ. This CDR3 spans 14 amino acids.

The CDR3 protein is CASRPAGANYGYTF. The genes are TRBV28 and TRBJ1-2. This CDR3 spans 14 amino acids. Germline CDR1 is MDHEN and CDR2 is SYDVKM.

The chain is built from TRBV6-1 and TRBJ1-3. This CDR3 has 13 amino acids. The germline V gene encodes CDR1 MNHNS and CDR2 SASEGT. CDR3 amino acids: CASSEAAGNTIYF.

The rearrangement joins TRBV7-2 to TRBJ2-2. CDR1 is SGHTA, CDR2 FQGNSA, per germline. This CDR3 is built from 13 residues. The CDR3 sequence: CASSLWRTGELFF. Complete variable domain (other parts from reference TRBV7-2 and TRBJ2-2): GAGVSQSPSNKVTEKGKDVELRCDPISGHTALYWYRQSLGQGLEFLIYFQGNSAPDKSGLPSDRFSAERTGGSVSTLTIQRTQQEDSAVYLCASSLWRTGELFFGEGSRLTVL.

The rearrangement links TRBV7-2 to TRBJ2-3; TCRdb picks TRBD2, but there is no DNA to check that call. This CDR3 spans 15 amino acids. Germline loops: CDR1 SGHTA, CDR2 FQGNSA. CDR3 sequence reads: CASNLSGRAGNTQYF.

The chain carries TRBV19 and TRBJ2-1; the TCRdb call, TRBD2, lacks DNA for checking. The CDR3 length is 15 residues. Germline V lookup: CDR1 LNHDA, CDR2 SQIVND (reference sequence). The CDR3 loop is CASSRTPIGGNEQFF. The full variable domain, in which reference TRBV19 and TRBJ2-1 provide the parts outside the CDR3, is DGGITQSPKYLFRKEGQNVTLSCEQNLNHDAMYWYRQDPGQGLRLIYYSQIVNDFQKGDIAEGYSVSREKKESFPLTVTSAQKNPTAFYLCASSRTPIGGNEQFFGPGTRLTVL.

CDR3 in amino acids: CASSPETSGRAKGNEQFF. The chain is built from TRBV5-6 and TRBJ2-1; TCRdb returns TRBD2, unconfirmable since there is no DNA. This CDR3 comprises 18 residues. The germline CDR1 and CDR2 sequences are SGHDT and YYEEEE.

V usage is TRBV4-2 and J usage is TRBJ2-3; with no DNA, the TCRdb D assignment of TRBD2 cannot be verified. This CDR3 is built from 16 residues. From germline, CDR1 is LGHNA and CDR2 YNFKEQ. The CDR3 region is CASSQGFGSRTDTQYF.

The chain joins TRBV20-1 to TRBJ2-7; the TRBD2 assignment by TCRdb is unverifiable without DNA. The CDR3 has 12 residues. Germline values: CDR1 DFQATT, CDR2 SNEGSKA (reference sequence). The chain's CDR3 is CSASLQTYEQYF.

The CDR3 is CASSPGTIGETQYF. The chain carries TRBV5-6 and TRBJ2-5; the D call from TCRdb, TRBD2, cannot be confirmed without DNA. Germline loops: CDR1 SGHDT, CDR2 YYEEEE. The CDR3 has 14 amino acids.

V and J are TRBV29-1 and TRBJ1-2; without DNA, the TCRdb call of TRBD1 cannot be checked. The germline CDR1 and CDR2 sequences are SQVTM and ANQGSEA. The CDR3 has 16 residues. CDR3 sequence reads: CSVDLPTGGRGLGYTF.

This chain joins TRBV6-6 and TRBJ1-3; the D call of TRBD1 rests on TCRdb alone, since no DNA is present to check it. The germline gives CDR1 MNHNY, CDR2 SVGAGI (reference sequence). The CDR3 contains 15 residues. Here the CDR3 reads CASSDPGRAGNTIYF.

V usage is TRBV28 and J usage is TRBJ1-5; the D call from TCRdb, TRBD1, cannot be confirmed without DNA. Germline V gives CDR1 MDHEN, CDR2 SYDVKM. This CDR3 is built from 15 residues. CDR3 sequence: CASSYFGGSNQPQHF.

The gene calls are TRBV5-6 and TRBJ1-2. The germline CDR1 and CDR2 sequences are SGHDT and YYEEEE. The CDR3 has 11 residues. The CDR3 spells CASSFVGSYTF.